The 13 T cell receptor beta chains below all came from one sample that was sequenced in a study of blood T cell repertoires in COVID-19 (dated by TCRdb to about 2020). The library was prepared using the immunoSEQ multiplex PCR assay. In its TCRdb copy, this immuneACCESS table keeps in-frame sequences only and misses some clones. Where compared with another copy, unresolved V genes explain less than half of these, and the others have no known cause. The sample contains fewer than 120,000 clones, approximately 80% of them found a single time. The top ten clonotypes cover approximately 17% of the sample. The source material was peripheral blood. The receptors were sampled from an older woman with acute or convalescent COVID-19.

The V gene is TRBV2, the J gene TRBJ1-2; a weak D match, TRBD1 (5 bases). V shed 4 bases and J shed 4 bases, with 13 bases lying between them. This CDR3 comprises 14 residues. The germline CDR1 and CDR2 sequences are SNHLY and FYNNEI. In DNA, the CDR3 is TGTGCCAGCAGTGGTGAGGGCGGGGGCTATGGCTACACCTTC. Translation gives CASSGEGGGYGYTF.

The chain recombines TRBV9 with TRBJ1-4; D not certain. The V end was cut by 0 bases, the J end by 12 bases, with 12 bases between. Germline CDR1 and CDR2: SGDLS and YYNGEE. This CDR3 region has 13 residues. The CDR3, as DNA: TGTGCCAGCAGCGTAGCAGGAGAGGGAGAACTGTTTTTT. Its translation is CASSVAGEGELFF.

This chain links TRBV7-3 with TRBJ2-2, with D maybe TRBD1 (6 bases). Trimming removed 5 bases from V and 10 bases from J, with 20 bases in between. The CDR3 length is 15 residues. CDR1 and CDR2 from the germline V gene are SGHTA and FQGTGA. CDR3 coding DNA: TGTGCCAGCAGCCATTCCCCGGGACAAGTCCCGGAGCTGTTTTTT. It yields the protein CASSHSPGQVPELFF.

The chain couples TRBV9 to TRBJ2-3; possibly TRBD2 for D (5 bases). Germline V CDR1 and CDR2: SGDLS, YYNGEE. The CDR3 extends over 15 amino acids. Trimming took off 1 base at V and 3 bases at J, with 12 bases between the two ends. The CDR3 loop reads CASSVIGDGTDTQYF. The CDR3 region has the DNA TGTGCCAGCAGCGTAATCGGGGATGGAACAGATACGCAGTATTTT.

V gene TRBV12-3 or TRBV12-4 combines with J gene TRBJ1-4; D not certain. Trimming shortened V by 3 bases and J by 8 bases, and 10 bases separated the two germline ends. This CDR3 contains 13 residues. CDR3 amino acids: CASSFTNEEKLFF. The CDR3 nucleotides read TGTGCCAGCAGTTTTACTAACGAAGAAAAACTGTTTTTT.

V and J are TRBV6-4 and TRBJ2-1; D is perhaps TRBD1 (6 bases). CDR1 is MRHNA and CDR2 is SNTAGT in the germline V gene. The V end lost 3 bases, the J end lost 3 bases, and 6 bases lay between the germline ends. The CDR3 covers 13 residues. The CDR3 spells CASSEDSYNEQFF. CDR3 DNA: TGTGCCAGCAGTGAGGACAGCTACAATGAGCAGTTCTTC.

The chain is built from TRBV29-1 and TRBJ2-7; tentatively, D is TRBD1 (5 bases). The CDR3 extends over 15 amino acids. V was pared by 0 bases and J by 4 bases, with 16 bases between. Germline V CDR1 and CDR2: SQVTM, ANQGSEA. In DNA, the CDR3 is TGCAGCGTTGAAGATGGCAGAAGGACATCTTACGAGCAGTACTTC. Amino acids: CSVEDGRRTSYEQYF.

The chain recombines TRBV9 with TRBJ2-1, with D unclear. Trimming shortened V by 1 base and J by 6 bases, and 11 bases separated the two germline ends. Germline CDR1 SGDLS, CDR2 YYNGEE. This CDR3 comprises 14 residues. CDR3 residues: CASSVTPGSNEQFF. For the CDR3, the DNA is TGTGCCAGCAGCGTAACTCCAGGTTCCAATGAGCAGTTCTTC.

Worth noting for this clone: The junction and the germline gene differ at one end; a read error may be behind it. This chain uses TRBV2 with TRBJ1-2, with D tentatively TRBD1 (6 bases). The CDR3 totals 13 residues. The germline V gene encodes CDR1 SNHLY and CDR2 FYNNEI. CDR3 protein: CASNEQGNYGYTF. DNA of the CDR3: TGTGCCAGCAATGAACAGGGTAACTATGGCTACACCTTC.

The chain joins TRBV18 to TRBJ2-7; 7 positions match TRBD2. After removal of 2 bases from V and 0 bases from J, the junction contained 4 bases not matched to a gene. Germline V gene data show CDR1 as KGHSH and CDR2 as LQKENI. The CDR3 spans 15 residues. In nucleotides, the CDR3 is TGTGCCAGCTCACCAGGGGCTAGCGGCTCCTACGAGCAGTACTTC. It translates to CASSPGASGSYEQYF.

The genes are TRBV20-1 and TRBJ2-2; D is possibly TRBD2 (6 bases). The V end lost 3 bases, the J end lost 4 bases, and 9 bases lay between the germline ends. CDR1 is DFQATT, CDR2 SNEGSKA, per germline (reference sequence). The CDR3 is 13 amino acids. Here the CDR3 DNA reads TGCAGTGCTAGTGTGGGGGGCACCGGGGAGCTGTTTTTT. Residues: CSASVGGTGELFF.

This rearrangement joins TRBV28 to TRBJ2-5; 9 nucleotides line up with TRBD2. The CDR3 consists of 14 residues. Germline V lookup: CDR1 MDHEN, CDR2 SYDVKM. Trimming at V came to 8 bases and at J to 3 bases, leaving 7 bases not matched to a gene. The CDR3 region is CASLLAGAEETQYF. DNA of the CDR3: TGTGCCAGCCTTTTAGCGGGGGCTGAAGAGACCCAGTACTTC.

The chain links TRBV9 to TRBJ2-2; 9 bases match TRBD2. Germline V gene data show CDR1 as SGDLS and CDR2 as YYNGEE. CDR3 length equals 15 residues. V shed 3 bases and J 6 bases; nucleotides not matched to a gene: 6. CDR3 region: CASSGSGGLAGELFF. The CDR3, as DNA: TGTGCCAGCAGCGGGAGCGGGGGGTTAGCCGGGGAGCTGTTTTTT.